A single sample is the source of the 15 T cell receptor beta chains below, sequenced in a study of T cell responses to AZD1222 COVID-19 vaccine. Assay: immunoSEQ multiplex PCR; the TCRdb copy retains only in-frame clones and omits some. The sample has roughly 140,000 clones, approximately 93% seen once. Material: peripheral blood, obtained after recovery from COVID-19. These TCRs come from an adult who had recovered from COVID-19.

This clone was seen once. The V call is TRBV5-8, the J call TRBJ2-3; D gene ambiguous. V lost 2 bases and J 4 bases, leaving 14 bases between the germline ends. The CDR3 covers 15 residues. Germline V CDR1 and CDR2: SGHTS, YDEGEE. The CDR3 DNA sequence: TGTGCCAGCAGCTTATATACTACCAGCCCAGATACGCAGTATTTT. This translates into CASSLYTTSPDTQYF.

The V call is TRBV5-8, the J call TRBJ2-2, with TRBD1 identical over 9 bases. Losses at the gene ends were 4 bases for V and 7 bases for J; bases not matched to a gene: 5. Germline V gene sequence: CDR1 SGHTS, CDR2 YDEGEE. CDR3 length equals 14 residues. The CDR3 DNA sequence: TGTGCCAGCAGCCCGGACAGGGGTATCGGGGAGCTGTTTTTT. It specifies CASSPDRGIGELFF. Using reference TRBV5-8 and TRBJ2-2 for the parts outside the CDR3, the full variable domain is EAGVTQSPTHLIKTRGQQATLRCSPISGHTSVYWYQQALGLGLQFLLWYDEGEERNRGNFPPRFSGRQFPNYSSELNVNALELEDSALYLCASSPDRGIGELFFGEGSRLTVL.

This chain joins TRBV30 and TRBJ2-7; 10 bases line up with TRBD1. CDR3 length: 14 amino acids. The germline CDR1 and CDR2 sequences are GTSNPN and SVGIG (reference sequence). J gave up 5 bases and V 2 bases, and 6 bases lay outside the gene matches. The CDR3 is CAWSPGTGDHEQYF. The CDR3 DNA reads as TGTGCCTGGAGTCCCGGGACAGGGGACCACGAGCAGTACTTC. The full variable domain, completed using reference TRBV30 and TRBJ2-7, is SQTIHQWPATLVQPVGSPLSLECTVEGTSNPNLYWYRQAAGRGLQLLFYSVGIGQISSEVPQNLSASRPQDRQFILSSKKLLLSDSGFYLCAWSPGTGDHEQYFGPGTRLTVT.

V gene TRBV5-6 combines with J gene TRBJ2-5; D gene ambiguous. V was pared by 4 bases and J by 2 bases, with 3 bases between. Germline-derived CDR1 and CDR2 are SGHDT and YYEEEE. The CDR3 length is 11 residues. In DNA, the CDR3 is TGTGCCAGCAGCACACAAGAGACCCAGTACTTC. It specifies CASSTQETQYF. Full variable domain (remainder filled in from reference TRBV5-6 and TRBJ2-5): DAGVTQSPTHLIKTRGQQVTLRCSPKSGHDTVSWYQQALGQGPQFIFQYYEEEERQRGNFPDRFSGHQFPNYSSELNVNALLLGDSALYLCASSTQETQYFGPGTRLLVL.

The chain has TRBV6-5 and TRBJ1-1, with a weak D call TRBD1 (5 bases). The germline gives CDR1 MNHEY, CDR2 SVGAGI. The ends were cut back, 0 bases at V and 5 bases at J, with 10 bases in the middle. CDR3 size: 14 residues. The CDR3 DNA is TGTGCCAGCAGTTACTCATCGGGGGGGACTGAAGCTTTCTTT. This encodes CASSYSSGGTEAFF.

The chain carries TRBV7-8 and TRBJ2-1; possibly TRBD1 for D (6 bases). This CDR3 spans 19 amino acids. Germline CDR1 reads SGHVS; CDR2 reads FQNEAQ. The ends were cut back, 4 bases at V and 6 bases at J, with 28 bases in the middle. CDR3 in DNA: TGTGCCAGCAGCTCTAGTCTTCGTCGGCCGGGACAAGAACCCAATGAGCAGTTCTTC. It translates to CASSSSLRRPGQEPNEQFF.

Only one count was recorded for this clone. The genes are TRBV19 and TRBJ2-3; D uncertain. Between the trimmed V and J ends, which lost 5 bases and 4 bases, there was a span of 13 bases. The CDR3 is 14 residues long. From germline, CDR1 is LNHDA and CDR2 SQIVND (reference sequence). CDR3 nucleotides: TGTGCCAGTAGTGTCCCTACACGTCCAGATACGCAGTATTTT. As protein: CASSVPTRPDTQYF.

The V gene is TRBV7-3, the J gene TRBJ2-7; TRBD1 agrees at 10 bases. CDR1 SGHTA and CDR2 FQGTGA come from the germline V gene. With V trimmed by 4 bases and J by 4 bases, 4 bases remained unmatched. The CDR3 is made up of 14 amino acids. CDR3 bases: TGTGCCAGCAGCTACGCGGGACAGGGGTACGAGCAGTACTTC. This codes for CASSYAGQGYEQYF.

J is TRBJ1-5 and V is TRBV28, with 9 bases aligning to TRBD1. CDR3 length: 14 residues. Per the germline V gene, CDR1 is MDHEN and CDR2 is SYDVKM. Unmatched junction bases numbered 9, after V lost 6 bases and J lost 9 bases. DNA of the CDR3: TGTGCCAGCAGCCGGGACAGGGCTATCCGGCCCCAGCATTTT. Its protein product is CASSRDRAIRPQHF.

In this sample, this clone turned up once. The chain uses TRBV30 and TRBJ2-1; 7 positions agree with TRBD2. Looked up from germline, CDR1 is GTSNPN and CDR2 is SVGIG (reference sequence). V was clipped by 3 bases and J by 8 bases; unmatched bases: 10. The CDR3 is made up of 14 amino acids. The CDR3, as DNA: TGTGCCTGGAGCCTGGGGGGGTCCGGGGATGAGCAGTTCTTC. Its translation: CAWSLGGSGDEQFF.

The CDR3 region has the DNA TGTGCCAGCAGTTTACTCAACCTATCTCGGCTAGCGGGCACAGATACGCAGTATTTT. Translation: CASSLLNLSRLAGTDTQYF. The chain joins TRBV28 to TRBJ2-3; 7 nucleotides agree with TRBD2. There are 19 residues in the CDR3. J was trimmed by 1 base and V by 2 bases; bases with no gene match: 15. Per the germline V gene, CDR1 is MDHEN and CDR2 is SYDVKM.

The rearrangement uses TRBV10-2 and TRBJ2-3, with 10 bases identical to TRBD2. Germline CDR1 and CDR2: WSHSY and SAAADI. This CDR3 spans 13 amino acids. Trimming took 1 base from V and 14 from J; bases not matched to a gene: 6. The CDR3 nucleotides are TGCGCCAGCAGTGAGTGGGGACTAGCGATATCGTATTTT. Its translation: CASSEWGLAISYF.

The V and J genes are TRBV13 and TRBJ2-7, with 7 positions matching TRBD2. The germline CDR1 and CDR2 sequences are PRHDT and FYEKMQ (reference sequence). J gave up 2 bases and V 11 bases, and 9 bases lay outside the gene matches. The CDR3 runs to 13 residues. The CDR3 DNA is TGTGCCGGGAATCGCGGGAGTCCCTACGAGCAGTACTTC. Translation: CAGNRGSPYEQYF.

V and J are TRBV27 and TRBJ2-1; 11 nucleotides align to TRBD2. The CDR3 has 15 amino acids. Germline CDR1 and CDR2: MNHEY and SMNVEV (reference sequence). The V segment lost 5 bases and the J segment 7 bases; nucleotides outside the gene matches: 7. The CDR3 DNA reads as TGTGCCAGCAGTCCACTAGCGGGAGCCTCGAATGAGCAGTTCTTC. Amino acids: CASSPLAGASNEQFF.

The CDR3 region has the DNA TGCGCCAGCAGCCAAAGGATCATGAACACTGAAGCTTTCTTT. This sequence encodes CASSQRIMNTEAFF. This rearrangement joins TRBV4-1 to TRBJ1-1; D unclear. Trimming cost V 2 bases and J 0 bases, with 7 bases left between them. CDR1 is MGHRA and CDR2 is YSYEKL in the germline V gene. The CDR3 loop spans 14 amino acids.